Below are 22 T cell receptor beta chains sequenced from a single sample in a study of blood T cell repertoires in COVID-19. This table comes from immunoSEQ multiplex PCR, and its TCRdb copy is limited to in-frame clones, with some not included. The sample yields a few hundred thousand clones, around 86% seen once. Sequenced input: PBMCs or T cells enriched from blood (not recorded which). Source of these receptors: a middle-aged woman with acute COVID-19.

V gene TRBV27 combines with J gene TRBJ2-5; D is unresolved. This CDR3 is built from 13 residues. Germline V gene data show CDR1 as MNHEY and CDR2 as SMNVEV (reference sequence). V was clipped by 0 bases and J by 6 bases, with 8 bases between them. This chain's CDR3 is CASSLSALQTQYF. CDR3 nucleotide sequence: TGTGCCAGCAGTTTATCGGCCTTACAGACCCAGTACTTC.

With respect to this clone: Mismatch with germline at one junction end may stem from a read error. The J gene is TRBJ1-6, the V gene TRBV11-3; D ambiguous. Germline V gene data show CDR1 as SGHNT and CDR2 as YENEEA. The CDR3 covers 12 residues. Here the CDR3 DNA reads TGTGCCAGCAGCTTAGAGAAGAGTCACCCATCGTGG. Encoded protein: CASSLEKSHPSW. The complete variable domain, with remaining parts taken from reference TRBV11-3 and TRBJ1-6, reads EAGVVQSPRYKIIEKKQPVAFWCNPISGHNTLYWYLQNLGQGPELLIRYENEEAVDDSQLPKDRFSAERLKGVDSTLKIQPAELGDSAVYLCASSLEKSHPSWGNGTRLTVT.

The rearrangement joins TRBV25-1 to TRBJ1-2, with 8 bases aligning to TRBD1. The trim removed 7 bases at V and 1 base at J, leaving 8 bases unmatched. The V gene's germline CDR1 is MGHDK and CDR2 SYGVNS. CDR3 length equals 15 residues. The CDR3 protein is CASIKGGQGNYGYTF. DNA for the CDR3: TGTGCCAGCATTAAAGGAGGACAGGGTAACTATGGCTACACCTTC.

The rearrangement uses TRBV9 and TRBJ2-1; the match to TRBD2 covers 8 bases. Trimming cost V 2 bases and J 1 base; bases outside gene matches: 5. In germline, CDR1 is SGDLS, CDR2 YYNGEE. CDR3 length equals 16 residues. The CDR3 DNA reads as TGTGCCAGCAGCGTTGGTCTAGCGGGTTCCTACAATGAGCAGTTCTTC. As protein: CASSVGLAGSYNEQFF.

The rearrangement uses TRBV30 and TRBJ1-6, with D possibly matching TRBD1 (6 bases). V gave up 2 bases and J gave up 10 bases, with 12 bases separating them. The CDR3 loop spans 13 amino acids. Germline CDR1 is GTSNPN and CDR2 is SVGIG (reference sequence). CDR3 nucleotides: TGTGCCTGGAGTAGACAGGAGAGCTCACCCCTCCACTTT. It codes for CAWSRQESSPLHF.

This chain joins TRBV7-8 and TRBJ2-3, with 15 bases that match TRBD2. Germline V CDR1 and CDR2: SGHVS, FQNEAQ. This CDR3 has 17 amino acids. V was clipped by 0 bases and J by 5 bases; unmatched bases: 3. CDR3 loop: CASSLARTSGRGDTQYF. Written as DNA, the CDR3 is TGTGCCAGCAGCTTAGCGAGGACTAGCGGGAGGGGAGATACGCAGTATTTT.

This chain connects TRBV25-1 to TRBJ1-5; 10 nucleotides line up with TRBD1. Trimming at V came to 3 bases and at J to 2 bases, leaving 7 bases not matched to a gene. The CDR3 is made up of 17 amino acids. Germline-derived CDR1 and CDR2 are MGHDK and SYGVNS. The CDR3 reads CASSDSRQGAGNQPQHF. The CDR3 DNA follows: TGTGCCAGCAGTGACTCCAGACAGGGGGCTGGCAATCAGCCCCAGCATTTT.

This chain uses TRBV19 with TRBJ2-5; 8 bases match TRBD1. CDR3 length: 16 amino acids. Unmatched junction bases numbered 7, after V lost 2 bases and J lost 2 bases. CDR1 and CDR2 (germline): LNHDA, SQIVND (reference sequence). The CDR3 DNA follows: TGTGCCAGTAGTATAATCGACAGGGGTCTTCAAGAGACCCAGTACTTC. It encodes CASSIIDRGLQETQYF.

The chain employs TRBV12-5 and TRBJ2-1; 8 bases agree with TRBD2. CDR1 and CDR2 (germline): LGHNT, FRNRAP. The V and J ends lost 7 bases and 7 bases, in that order; junction bases with no gene match: 6. The CDR3 has 13 residues. In DNA form, the CDR3 reads TGTGCTAGTGATCGGACTAGCCAGAATGAGCAGTTCTTC. It specifies CASDRTSQNEQFF. Full variable domain (rest looked up from reference TRBV12-5 and TRBJ2-1): DARVTQTPRHKVTEMGQEVTMRCQPILGHNTVFWYRQTMMQGLELLAYFRNRAPLDDSGMPKDRFSAEMPDATLATLKIQPSEPRDSAVYFCASDRTSQNEQFFGPGTRLTVL.

This clone has a handful of counts. V usage is TRBV9 and J usage is TRBJ1-1; 9 positions match TRBD1. Germline CDR1 and CDR2: SGDLS and YYNGEE. J lost 4 bases, V lost 3 bases, and 1 base had no gene match. The CDR3 runs 13 residues. The CDR3 region is CASSEDRGTEAFF. CDR3 sequence (DNA): TGTGCCAGCAGCGAGGACAGGGGCACTGAAGCTTTCTTT. The full variable domain, with the rest looked up from reference TRBV9 and TRBJ1-1, is DSGVTQTPKHLITATGQRVTLRCSPRSGDLSVYWYQQSLDQGLQFLIQYYNGEERAKGNILERFSAQQFPDLHSELNLSSLELGDSALYFCASSEDRGTEAFFGQGTRLTVV.

V and J are TRBV7-2 and TRBJ2-5, with 9 nucleotides matching TRBD2. The J call may be faulty, since TRBJ2-7 better matches the DNA end. The germline gives CDR1 SGHTA, CDR2 FQGNSA. CDR3 length equals 17 residues. The CDR3 DNA reads TGTGCCAGCAGCTTAATTCGGCTTGCGGGAGGGCCGGGCGAGCAGTACTTC. Its protein product is CASSLIRLAGGPGEQYF.

CDR3 nucleotide sequence: TGTGCCAGCAGCGCAAGGGGACAGGGGGAATCTGGGGAGCTGTTTTTT. Its translation: CASSARGQGESGELFF. The rearrangement joins TRBV7-9 to TRBJ2-2; 11 bases are shared with TRBD1. Germline lookup yields CDR1 SEHNR and CDR2 FQNEAQ (reference sequence). This CDR3 is built from 16 residues. The ends lost 5 bases at V and 8 bases at J; junction bases unmatched: 10.

The V call is TRBV28, the J call TRBJ1-2; 12 positions match TRBD1. There are 17 residues in the CDR3. The V gene's germline CDR1 is MDHEN and CDR2 SYDVKM. J gave up 3 bases and V 5 bases, and 10 bases lay outside the gene matches. CDR3 in DNA: TGTGCCAGCAGTCCCCCGGGGACAGGGGGCGCCCACTATGGCTACACCTTC. Amino acid sequence: CASSPPGTGGAHYGYTF.

The rearrangement joins TRBV27 to TRBJ1-1; 9 bases fit TRBD1. V lost 4 bases and J lost 5; bases outside the gene matches: 5. The CDR3 loop spans 14 amino acids. CDR1 MNHEY and CDR2 SMNVEV come from the germline V gene (reference sequence). CDR3 coding DNA: TGTGCCAGCAGTTCCGGACAGGGGTGGACTGAAGCTTTCTTT. Encoded protein: CASSSGQGWTEAFF.

This chain connects TRBV9 to TRBJ2-7, with 10 positions matching TRBD2. After removal of 4 bases from V and 2 bases from J, the junction contained 3 bases not matched to a gene. Looked up from germline, CDR1 is SGDLS and CDR2 is YYNGEE. The CDR3 covers 14 residues. CDR3 nucleotides: TGTGCCAGCAGCCCAGGACTAGCGGCCTACGAGCAGTACTTC. It translates to CASSPGLAAYEQYF.

Concerning this clone itself: Other DNA sequences in the same sample also yield this CDR3. The chain links TRBV6-2 or TRBV6-3 to TRBJ2-7; possible D gene TRBD1, 5 bases. The length of the CDR3 is 12 residues. Germline V gene data show CDR1 as MNHEY and CDR2 as SVGEGT. Trimming shortened V by 2 bases and J by 3 bases, and 5 bases separated the two germline ends. In nucleotides, the CDR3 is TGTGCCAGCAGTTACCAGGGCTACGAGCAGTACTTC. Residues: CASSYQGYEQYF.

This chain links TRBV28 with TRBJ2-7; D possibly corresponds to TRBD2 (5 bases). Trimming took 5 bases from V and 0 from J, leaving 5 bases between them. Germline loops: CDR1 MDHEN, CDR2 SYDVKM. There are 12 residues in the CDR3. The CDR3 DNA reads TGTGCCAGCAGTAGCGGCTCCTACGAGCAGTACTTC. Translation: CASSSGSYEQYF.

The chain couples TRBV19 to TRBJ1-5; TRBD1 matches 7 bases. CDR1 is LNHDA, CDR2 SQIVND, per germline (reference sequence). The CDR3 contains 16 residues. V lost 4 bases, J lost 2 bases, and 8 bases stayed unmatched. The CDR3 here is CASSRTSGGGNQPQHF. CDR3 in DNA: TGTGCCAGTAGTAGAACCTCAGGGGGAGGCAATCAGCCCCAGCATTTT.

The chain combines TRBV11-2 with TRBJ2-5, with 9 nucleotides matching TRBD1. The CDR3 loop spans 15 amino acids. J was trimmed by 5 bases and V by 3 bases; bases with no gene match: 7. Germline loops: CDR1 SGHAT, CDR2 FQNNGV. CDR3 nucleotides: TGTGCCAGCAGCTTCGGGACAGGGAGGTGGGAGACCCAGTACTTC. Translation gives CASSFGTGRWETQYF.

This sequence joins TRBV5-4 and TRBJ1-6, with a possible D match to TRBD1 (5 bases). V lost 2 bases and J 7 bases, leaving 13 bases between the germline ends. The CDR3 covers 15 residues. Germline lookup yields CDR1 SGHNT and CDR2 YYREEE (reference sequence). This CDR3 is CASSFRTEGNSPLHF. In DNA form, the CDR3 reads TGTGCCAGCAGCTTCCGGACGGAGGGGAATTCACCCCTCCACTTT.

The rearrangement joins TRBV9 to TRBJ2-7, with TRBD2 identical over 11 bases. V lost 3 bases to trimming and J lost 2 bases; unmatched junction nucleotides: 4. The V gene's germline CDR1 is SGDLS and CDR2 YYNGEE. The CDR3 is made up of 15 amino acids. DNA of the CDR3: TGTGCCAGCAGCGAGGGACTAGCGGAGGCCTACGAGCAGTACTTC. This encodes CASSEGLAEAYEQYF.

V and J are TRBV20-1 and TRBJ2-2; the match to TRBD2 covers 10 bases. This CDR3 contains 16 residues. Germline V CDR1 and CDR2: DFQATT, SNEGSKA (reference sequence). With 3 bases clipped from V and 1 base from J, the junction kept 5 bases outside the gene matches. The CDR3 coding sequence is TGCAGTGCTAGTCTAAGCGGGAGGGAGAACACCGGGGAGCTGTTTTTT. It encodes CSASLSGRENTGELFF.